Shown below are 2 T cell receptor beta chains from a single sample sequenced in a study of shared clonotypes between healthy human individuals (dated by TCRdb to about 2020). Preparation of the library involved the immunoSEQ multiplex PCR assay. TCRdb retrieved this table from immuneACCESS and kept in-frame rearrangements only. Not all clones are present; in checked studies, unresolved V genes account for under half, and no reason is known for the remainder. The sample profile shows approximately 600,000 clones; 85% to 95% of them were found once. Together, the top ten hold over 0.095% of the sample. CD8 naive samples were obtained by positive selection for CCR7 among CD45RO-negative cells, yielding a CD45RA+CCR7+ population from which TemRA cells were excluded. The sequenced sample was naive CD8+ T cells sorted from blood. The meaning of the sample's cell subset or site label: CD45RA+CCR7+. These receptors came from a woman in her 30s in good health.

CDR3 residues: CASSYGGGGGGTEAFF. The DNA for the CDR3 is TGTGCCAGCAGTTATGGAGGGGGCGGCGGGGGCACTGAAGCTTTCTTT. The genes are TRBV6-5 and TRBJ1-1; 7 bases align to TRBD1. This CDR3 contains 16 residues. V lost 3 bases, J lost 4 bases, and 11 bases stayed unmatched. Germline CDR1 MNHEY, CDR2 SVGAGI.

The CDR3 loop is CASSPPGLAGGPTDTQYF. DNA of the CDR3: TGTGCCAGCAGCCCTCCGGGACTAGCGGGAGGGCCCACAGATACGCAGTATTTT. V gene TRBV28 combines with J gene TRBJ2-3, with 16 bases that match TRBD2. The CDR3 is 18 residues long. The V and J ends lost 6 bases and 2 bases, in that order; junction bases with no gene match: 8. Germline V gene sequence: CDR1 MDHEN, CDR2 SYDVKM.